This entry lists 27 T cell receptor beta chains sequenced from one sample in a study of shared clonotypes between healthy human individuals (dated by TCRdb to 2020 to 2021). The method was the immunoSEQ multiplex PCR assay. The clones in this table, taken by TCRdb from immuneACCESS, are in-frame only. Not every clone is retained; where verified, under half of the shortfall comes from an unresolved V gene, and the cause of the rest is unknown. For this sample there are 300,000 to 350,000 clones; over 70% appear just once. The ten largest clones represent more than 9% of the sample. The sequenced sample consisted of memory CD4+ T cells sorted from blood. The cell subset or site label corresponds to: CD45RA-negative fraction. The receptors were gathered from a man aged 25-40 years in good health.

The chain is built from TRBV5-1 and TRBJ2-5; possibly TRBD1 for D (6 bases). The germline V gene encodes CDR1 SGHRS and CDR2 YFSETQ. V lost 4 bases and J lost 0, with 16 bases in between. The CDR3 extends over 16 amino acids. Written as DNA, the CDR3 is TGCGCCAGCAGCCGGTCGCCCACAGGGAACCAAGAGACCCAGTACTTC. This codes for CASSRSPTGNQETQYF.

This clone was detected only once. The V call is TRBV6-5, the J call TRBJ2-1; TRBD2 aligns across 10 bases. This CDR3 has 15 amino acids. Trimming removed 7 bases from V and 7 bases from J; junction bases left unmatched: 10. Germline V gene data show CDR1 as MNHEY and CDR2 as SVGAGI. The CDR3: CASTTGTSATNEQFF. The DNA for the CDR3 is TGTGCCAGCACCACGGGGACTAGCGCAACTAATGAGCAGTTCTTC.

This clone has just a few counts. A junction end diverges from the germline sequence, so it may reflect a read error. The gene calls are TRBV7-7 and TRBJ1-5; D gene ambiguous. This CDR3 contains 16 residues. Germline V lookup: CDR1 SSHAT, CDR2 FNYEAQ (reference sequence). The CDR3 is CASSLVGWDSNQPQHF. In DNA form, the CDR3 reads TGTGCTAGCAGCTTAGTTGGGTGGGATAGCAATCAGCCCCAGCATTTT.

The V gene is TRBV19, the J gene TRBJ2-1, with D possibly matching TRBD1 (6 bases). Trimming left V 6 bases short and J 3 bases short, with 9 bases between. The CDR3 covers 13 residues. Germline-derived CDR1 and CDR2 are LNHDA and SQIVND (reference sequence). CDR3: CASSGQIYNEQFF. CDR3 in DNA: TGTGCCAGTAGCGGACAGATCTACAATGAGCAGTTCTTC.

This chain connects TRBV28 to TRBJ1-1; D might be TRBD1 (6 bases). Trimming stripped 5 bases from V and 1 base from J, with 11 bases between. CDR1 is MDHEN and CDR2 is SYDVKM in the germline V gene. The CDR3 length is 14 residues. CDR3 loop: CASSDGTRNTEAFF. DNA for the CDR3: TGTGCCAGCAGTGACGGGACACGGAACACTGAAGCTTTCTTT.

The gene calls are TRBV25-1 and TRBJ2-1, with D perhaps matching TRBD2 (5 bases). CDR3 length equals 15 residues. Germline CDR1 MGHDK, CDR2 SYGVNS. The ends were cut back, 1 base at V and 2 bases at J, with 9 bases in the middle. CDR3 sequence (DNA): TGTGCCAGCAGTGAATTAAGCGGCCCCTACAATGAGCAGTTCTTC. Protein: CASSELSGPYNEQFF.

This chain uses TRBV10-3 with TRBJ2-3; the match to TRBD2 covers 9 bases. V lost 10 bases, J lost 0 bases, and 17 bases stayed unmatched. CDR1 is ENHRY and CDR2 is SYGVKD in the germline V gene. The CDR3 covers 18 residues. CDR3 loop: CATLAVLAGLSSTDTQYF. The DNA for the CDR3 is TGTGCCACCCTCGCCGTGCTAGCGGGACTGTCTAGCACAGATACGCAGTATTTT.

The gene calls are TRBV15 and TRBJ2-1; no clear D gene. The V end was cut by 3 bases, the J end by 13 bases, with 10 bases between. The CDR3 sequence is 11 residues long. Germline lookup yields CDR1 LNHNV and CDR2 YYDKDF (reference sequence). CDR3 nucleotides: TGTGCCACCAGCAGTTCCAGAAACCAGTTCTTC. Protein sequence: CATSSSRNQFF.

The chain has TRBV27 and TRBJ1-6; no clear D. Trimming pared 6 bases from V and 0 bases from J, leaving 12 bases between. The germline gives CDR1 MNHEY, CDR2 SMNVEV (reference sequence). The CDR3 contains 16 residues. The CDR3 spells CASSPKALSYNSPLHF. DNA for the CDR3: TGTGCCAGCAGCCCGAAGGCCCTCTCCTATAATTCACCCCTCCACTTT.

This clone was observed at least ten times. The chain employs TRBV2 and TRBJ2-5; the D gene is possibly TRBD2 (6 bases). The V end lost 6 bases, the J end lost 1 base, and 15 bases lay between the germline ends. The CDR3 is 15 amino acids. The germline V gene encodes CDR1 SNHLY and CDR2 FYNNEI. DNA of the CDR3: TGTGCCAGCAGAAGTTCCCCCGGGGGCCAAGAGACCCAGTACTTC. The encoded protein is CASRSSPGGQETQYF. Together with reference TRBV2 and TRBJ2-5, the CDR3 gives the full variable domain: EPEVTQTPSHQVTQMGQEVILRCVPISNHLYFYWYRQILGQKVEFLVSFYNNEISEKSEIFDDQFSVERPDGSNFTLKIRSTKLEDSAMYFCASRSSPGGQETQYFGPGTRLLVL.

Only one count was recorded for this clone. The rearrangement uses TRBV29-1 and TRBJ1-2; TRBD1 aligns across 7 bases. The CDR3 sequence is 15 residues long. CDR1 SQVTM and CDR2 ANQGSEA come from the germline V gene. The V segment lost 3 bases and the J segment 3 bases; nucleotides outside the gene matches: 10. The CDR3 loop is CSVDRAGQCYYGYTF. The CDR3 coding sequence is TGCAGCGTTGACCGCGCGGGACAGTGCTACTATGGCTACACCTTC.

The V call is TRBV29-1, the J call TRBJ2-1; no clear D gene. This CDR3 contains 9 residues. The germline V and J ends were trimmed by 4 bases and 10 bases, with 5 bases remaining between them. Germline V gene data show CDR1 as SQVTM and CDR2 as ANQGSEA. The CDR3: CSVGWEQFF. CDR3 nucleotide sequence: TGCAGCGTTGGGTGGGAGCAGTTCTTC.

The chain employs TRBV6-5 and TRBJ1-5; no clear D. Germline-derived CDR1 and CDR2 are MNHEY and SVGAGI. V lost 5 bases to trimming and J lost 4 bases, with 12 bases between them. There are 14 residues in the CDR3. In DNA form, the CDR3 reads TGTGCCAGCAGTCCTGACTCATGGAATCAGCCCCAGCATTTT. Translated, it gives CASSPDSWNQPQHF.

This chain joins TRBV30 and TRBJ2-7; 8 nucleotides match TRBD2. The CDR3 is made up of 11 amino acids. With 5 bases clipped from V and 5 bases from J, the junction kept 2 bases outside the gene matches. Germline loops: CDR1 GTSNPN, CDR2 SVGIG (reference sequence). CDR3 in amino acids: CAWRTSNEQYF. In DNA, the CDR3 is TGTGCCTGGCGGACTAGCAACGAGCAGTACTTC.

The chain uses TRBV19 and TRBJ2-4; weak D call: TRBD2 (5 bases). The CDR3 spans 16 residues. Trimming left V 3 bases short and J 0 bases short, with 12 bases between. CDR1 LNHDA and CDR2 SQIVND come from the germline V gene (reference sequence). The CDR3 DNA follows: TGTGCCAGTAGTATCCCGGGATCCGGAGCCAAAAACATTCAGTACTTC. This gives the protein CASSIPGSGAKNIQYF.

Points on this clone: Germline is not matched at one junction end, which may reflect a read error. The J gene is TRBJ1-4, the V gene TRBV5-1; 9 bases match TRBD1. Germline assignment: CDR1 SGHRS and CDR2 YFSETQ. The CDR3 consists of 11 residues. CDR3 in amino acids: CASSGDRELFF. The CDR3 coding sequence is TGCGCCAGCAGCGGGGACAGGGAACTATTTTTT.

Turning to this clone: A much larger clone lies a single base off, so this may be a read error. The chain employs TRBV7-8 and TRBJ2-2, with D unclear. Trimming took off 2 bases at V and 2 bases at J, with 0 bases between the two ends. CDR1 and CDR2 (germline): SGHVS, FQNEAQ. The CDR3 spans 12 residues. CDR3 coding DNA: TGTGCCAGCAGCTTAAACACCGGGGAGCTGTTTTTT. Protein product: CASSLNTGELFF.

V is TRBV9 and J is TRBJ1-2; no definite D call. The CDR3 runs to 15 residues. The V gene lost 4 bases and the J gene lost 4 bases, with 17 bases spanning the gap. In germline, CDR1 is SGDLS, CDR2 YYNGEE. In DNA, the CDR3 is TGTGCCAGCAGCCCCCGCCGCCAGGAAACCTATGGCTACACCTTC. This gives the protein CASSPRRQETYGYTF.

V usage is TRBV11-3 and J usage is TRBJ2-1, with TRBD2 identical over 10 bases. V was pared by 2 bases and J by 3 bases, with 1 base of the junction left unmatched. CDR3 length equals 15 residues. From germline, CDR1 is SGHNT and CDR2 YENEEA. This CDR3 is CASSLSSGSYNEQFF. The CDR3 region has the DNA TGTGCCAGCAGCTTATCTAGCGGGAGCTACAATGAGCAGTTCTTC.

The chain has TRBV7-9 and TRBJ2-6; TRBD2 aligns across 8 bases. Trimming took 6 bases from V and 1 from J; bases not matched to a gene: 14. Germline lookup yields CDR1 SEHNR and CDR2 FQNEAQ (reference sequence). The CDR3 is 19 amino acids. For the CDR3, the DNA is TGTGCCAGCAGTCCAAGCAGGATAGCGGGATATTCTGGGGCCAACGTCCTGACTTTC. Translating it yields CASSPSRIAGYSGANVLTF.

CDR3 in DNA: TGTGCCAGCTCACCACCGGTAGTAGGAGGGATCGCGGGGCTAAGCACAGATACGCAGTATTTT. Protein sequence: CASSPPVVGGIAGLSTDTQYF. The rearrangement uses TRBV18 and TRBJ2-3, with a weak D call TRBD2 (6 bases). The CDR3 is made up of 21 amino acids. Trimming left V 0 bases short and J 0 bases short, with 25 bases between. The V gene's germline CDR1 is KGHSH and CDR2 LQKENI.

This sequence joins TRBV19 and TRBJ2-1; TRBD2 aligns across 7 bases. Germline loops: CDR1 LNHDA, CDR2 SQIVND (reference sequence). The CDR3 covers 15 residues. V lost 5 bases, J lost 8 bases, and 12 bases stayed unmatched. The CDR3 is CASSYTSAPLDEQFF. Written as DNA, the CDR3 is TGTGCCAGTAGTTATACTAGCGCCCCGTTGGATGAGCAGTTCTTC. Complete variable domain (other parts from reference TRBV19 and TRBJ2-1): DGGITQSPKYLFRKEGQNVTLSCEQNLNHDAMYWYRQDPGQGLRLIYYSQIVNDFQKGDIAEGYSVSREKKESFPLTVTSAQKNPTAFYLCASSYTSAPLDEQFFGPGTRLTVL.

The chain recombines TRBV19 with TRBJ2-7, with a possible D match to TRBD2 (7 bases). The length of the CDR3 is 14 residues. CDR1 and CDR2 from the germline V gene are LNHDA and SQIVND (reference sequence). V was trimmed by 5 bases and J by 2 bases, leaving 13 bases between them. The CDR3 coding sequence is TGTGCCAGTAGTCAGGGGACTACCACCTACGAGCAGTACTTC. It yields the protein CASSQGTTTYEQYF.

The chain employs TRBV9 and TRBJ1-4; D call uncertain. In germline, CDR1 is SGDLS, CDR2 YYNGEE. This CDR3 comprises 13 residues. Trimming left V 3 bases short and J 5 bases short, with 8 bases between. As DNA, the CDR3 is TGTGCCAGCAGCGGTTACGGGAATGAAAAACTGTTTTTT. It encodes CASSGYGNEKLFF. The complete variable domain, with remaining parts taken from reference TRBV9 and TRBJ1-4, reads DSGVTQTPKHLITATGQRVTLRCSPRSGDLSVYWYQQSLDQGLQFLIQYYNGEERAKGNILERFSAQQFPDLHSELNLSSLELGDSALYFCASSGYGNEKLFFGSGTQLSVL.

This CDR3 is CSVLKLQGRTYEQYF. The CDR3 nucleotides read TGCAGCGTCCTCAAACTTCAGGGGCGCACCTACGAGCAGTACTTC. The rearrangement links TRBV29-1 to TRBJ2-7, with D perhaps TRBD1 (6 bases). The V end lost 6 bases, the J end lost 2 bases, and 20 bases lay between the germline ends. Germline CDR1 SQVTM, CDR2 ANQGSEA. The CDR3 contains 15 residues.

The chain uses TRBV5-1 and TRBJ2-5, with 10 bases matching TRBD2. Germline V gives CDR1 SGHRS, CDR2 YFSETQ. Trimming at V came to 4 bases and at J to 2 bases, leaving 8 bases not matched to a gene. This CDR3 is 16 amino acids long. The DNA of the CDR3 is TGCGCCAGCAGCCCGCGACTAGCGGGCTTTCAAGAGACCCAGTACTTC. This translates into CASSPRLAGFQETQYF.

The gene calls are TRBV19 and TRBJ1-1; D perhaps matches TRBD1 (5 bases). CDR1 and CDR2 (germline): LNHDA, SQIVND (reference sequence). The CDR3 extends over 13 amino acids. Trimming shortened V by 5 bases and J by 0 bases, and 7 bases separated the two germline ends. Here the CDR3 reads CASSGGMNTEAFF. The CDR3, as DNA: TGTGCCAGTAGTGGGGGTATGAACACTGAAGCTTTCTTT.